This T cell receptor beta chain is from a study of blood T cells in healthy people across ages. PCR was performed a second time for roughly 7 to 12 cycles using a sample-barcoded 5' primer and a J-beta primer mix. TCRdb independently ran MiXCR on the 5' RACE reads; one entry per CDR3 protein. The table records over 750,000 distinct CDR3 sequences, roughly 25% of them present only once. This CDR3 comprises 15 residues. V lost 2 bases to trimming and J lost 7 bases, with 14 bases between them. Germline V lookup: CDR1 MDHEN, CDR2 SYDVKM. This clonotype appeared a few times. The sample was also linked to a second study, of T cells of mothers and their children.

The gene calls are TRBV28 and TRBJ1-4; a possible D gene is TRBD1 (6 bases). The TCR sequence derives from a boy aged 5 to 17 in good health. The sequencing sample was made of blood. The CDR3 reads CASSLGGGRFEKLFF. As DNA, the CDR3 is TGTGCCAGCAGTTTAGGAGGGGGGAGATTTGAAAAACTGTTTTTT.